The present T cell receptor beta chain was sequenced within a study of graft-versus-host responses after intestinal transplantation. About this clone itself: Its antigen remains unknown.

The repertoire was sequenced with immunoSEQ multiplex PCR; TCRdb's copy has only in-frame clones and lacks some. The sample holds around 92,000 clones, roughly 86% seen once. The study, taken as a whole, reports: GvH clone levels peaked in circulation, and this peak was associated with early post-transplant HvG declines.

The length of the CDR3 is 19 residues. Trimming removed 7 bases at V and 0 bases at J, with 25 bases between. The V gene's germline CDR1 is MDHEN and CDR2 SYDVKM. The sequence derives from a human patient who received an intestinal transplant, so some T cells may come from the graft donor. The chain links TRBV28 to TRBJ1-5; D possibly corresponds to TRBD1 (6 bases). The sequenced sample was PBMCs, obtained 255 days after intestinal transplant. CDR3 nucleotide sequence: TGTGCCAGCAAGGGGGATAAGTGGAGGGAACCGTATAGCAATCAGCCCCAGCATTTT. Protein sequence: CASKGDKWREPYSNQPQHF.